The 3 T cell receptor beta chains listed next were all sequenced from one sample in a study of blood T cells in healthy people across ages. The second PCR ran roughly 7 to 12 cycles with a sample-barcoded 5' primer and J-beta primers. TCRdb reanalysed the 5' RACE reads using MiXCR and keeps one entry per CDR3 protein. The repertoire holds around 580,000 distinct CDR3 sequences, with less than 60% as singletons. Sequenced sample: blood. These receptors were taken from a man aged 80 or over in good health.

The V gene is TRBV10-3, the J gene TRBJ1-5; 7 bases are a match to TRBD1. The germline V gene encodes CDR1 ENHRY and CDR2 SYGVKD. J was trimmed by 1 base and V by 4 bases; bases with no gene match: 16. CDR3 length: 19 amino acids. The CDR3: CAISGGGGYRGGSNQPQHF. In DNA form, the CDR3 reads TGTGCCATCAGTGGAGGGGGAGGCTACAGGGGCGGCAGCAATCAGCCCCAGCATTTT.

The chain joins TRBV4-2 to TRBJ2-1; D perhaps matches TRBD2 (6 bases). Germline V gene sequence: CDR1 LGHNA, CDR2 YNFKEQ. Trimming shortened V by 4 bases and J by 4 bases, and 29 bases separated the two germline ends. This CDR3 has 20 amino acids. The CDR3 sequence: CASSPQGYGGDTGNYNEQFF. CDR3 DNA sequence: TGTGCCAGCAGCCCCCAAGGGTATGGCGGGGATACGGGAAATTACAATGAGCAGTTCTTC.

In nucleotides, the CDR3 is TGTGCCAGCCTTAGGGGCTCGAGTGTTTCCCGGGAGACCCAGTACTTC. Residues: CASLRGSSVSRETQYF. The chain links TRBV28 to TRBJ2-5, with D tentatively TRBD1 (5 bases). V lost 8 bases and J lost 5, with 24 bases in between. CDR1 and CDR2 from the germline V gene are MDHEN and SYDVKM. This CDR3 is 16 amino acids long.